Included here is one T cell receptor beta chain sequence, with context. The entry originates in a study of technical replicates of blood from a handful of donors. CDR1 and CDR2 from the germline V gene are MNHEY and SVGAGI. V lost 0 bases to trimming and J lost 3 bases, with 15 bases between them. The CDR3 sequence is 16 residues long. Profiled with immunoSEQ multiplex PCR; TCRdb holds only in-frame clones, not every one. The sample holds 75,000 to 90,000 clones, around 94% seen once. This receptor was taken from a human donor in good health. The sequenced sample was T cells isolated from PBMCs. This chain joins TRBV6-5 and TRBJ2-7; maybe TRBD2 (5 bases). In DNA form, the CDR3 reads TGTGCCAGCAGTTACTCTATTTTGACTATCAGCTACGAGCAGTACTTC. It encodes CASSYSILTISYEQYF.